There are a few counts of the clone carrying this TCR beta chain. The antigen is undetermined. Conversion of TCR transcripts into cDNA relied on 5'RACE template switching, which added a universal primer site and UMIs. Each CDR3 protein is one row after TCRdb ran MiXCR on the 5' RACE reads. This table holds around 320,000 distinct CDR3 sequences, around 4.3% found once. The V gene's germline CDR1 is MGHRA and CDR2 YSYEKL. Trimming removed 4 bases from V and 2 bases from J; junction bases left unmatched: 6. The CDR3 contains 15 residues. The sample originates from a study of T cells after yellow fever vaccination. Regarding the study as a whole: Among all clonotypes, a small share was observed in both CD4 and CD8 compartments. The secondary response was weaker but peaked faster, day 5 versus 15.

The receptor comes from a man younger than 35 who received the YFV17D yellow fever vaccine. The chain combines TRBV4-1 with TRBJ1-1; TRBD1 matches at 8 bases. The source was PBMCs, collected 15 days after the yellow fever booster vaccination. This CDR3 reads CASSPYDRGNTEAFF. CDR3 nucleotides: TGCGCCAGCAGCCCTTACGACAGGGGAAACACTGAAGCTTTCTTT.